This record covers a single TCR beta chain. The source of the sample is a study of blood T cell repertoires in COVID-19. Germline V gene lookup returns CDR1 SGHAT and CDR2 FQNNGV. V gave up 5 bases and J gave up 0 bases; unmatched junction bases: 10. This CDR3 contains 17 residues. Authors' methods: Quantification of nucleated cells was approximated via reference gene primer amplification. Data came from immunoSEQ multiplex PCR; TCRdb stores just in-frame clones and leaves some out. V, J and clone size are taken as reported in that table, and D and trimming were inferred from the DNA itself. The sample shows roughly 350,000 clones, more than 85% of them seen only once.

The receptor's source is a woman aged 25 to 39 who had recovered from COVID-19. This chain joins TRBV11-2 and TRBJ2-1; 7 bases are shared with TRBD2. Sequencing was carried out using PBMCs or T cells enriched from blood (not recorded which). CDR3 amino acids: CASSLAAYADSYNEQFF. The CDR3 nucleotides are TGTGCCAGCAGCCTAGCGGCCTATGCGGACTCCTACAATGAGCAGTTCTTC.